A selection of T cell receptor beta chains follows, all from one sample in a study of blood T cell repertoires in COVID-19. Profiled with immunoSEQ multiplex PCR; TCRdb holds only in-frame clones, not every one. The table records under 250,000 clones, 82% of them present only once. Sequenced material: peripheral blood. The receptors were sampled from a woman aged 70 to 79 with COVID-19, enrolled during active disease. CDR3s include the opening cysteine and the closing phenylalanine or tryptophan. Fields, in order: J gene, clone size, V gene, D gene, CDR3 DNA, CDR3 protein. The D gene is left open where the match is weak. Some rows mark clone size as missing; the rest say once, few, many or name a class of expanded clone.

J: TRBJ1-5; size: NA; V: TRBV5-6; D: NA; DNA: TGTGCCAGCAGCTCTGCCTACCAGCCCCAGCATTTT; CDR3: CASSSAYQPQHF
J: TRBJ2-2; size: NA; V: TRBV7-2; D: NA; DNA: TGTGCCAGCAGCTTCAGGCCCCCCGGGGAGCTGTTTTTT; CDR3: CASSFRPPGELFF
J: TRBJ2-3; size: NA; V: TRBV4-3; D: NA; DNA: TGCGCCAGCAGCCAAGGAACTACAGATACGCAGTATTTT; CDR3: CASSQGTTDTQYF
J: TRBJ2-1; size: few; V: TRBV2; D: TRBD2; DNA: TGTGCCAGCAGCCCCAGACTAGCAGGGCAGTTCTTC; CDR3: CASSPRLAGQFF
J: TRBJ1-1; size: few; V: TRBV5-4; D: TRBD1; DNA: TGTGCCAGCAGCTTAGAGGGGGCCTACACTGAAGCTTTCTTT; CDR3: CASSLEGAYTEAFF
J: TRBJ1-3; size: few; V: TRBV10-3; D: NA; DNA: TGTGCCATCAGTGAGTCCGCACAGGCTGGAAACACCATATATTTT; CDR3: CAISESAQAGNTIYF
J: TRBJ2-2; size: NA; V: TRBV7-9; D: NA; DNA: TGTGCCAGCAGCTTAGCACAGGGAACCACCGGGGAGCTGTTTTTT; CDR3: CASSLAQGTTGELFF
J: TRBJ1-1; size: NA; V: TRBV21-1; D: NA; DNA: TGTGCCAGCAGCAGGACAGGGTTGGGGAACACTGAAGCTTTCTTT; CDR3: CASSRTGLGNTEAFF
J: TRBJ2-7; size: NA; V: TRBV5-4; D: TRBD1; DNA: TGTGCCAGCAGCTCGGGACAGAGCAACTCCTACGAGCAGTACTTC; CDR3: CASSSGQSNSYEQYF
J: TRBJ1-1; size: NA; V: TRBV29-1; D: NA; DNA: TGCAGCGTTGAGCCGGGGATGACTGAAGCTTTCTTT; CDR3: CSVEPGMTEAFF
J: TRBJ1-5; size: NA; V: TRBV15; D: NA; DNA: TGTGCCACCAGCAGAGATGCTCGCGGCAATCAGCCCCAGCATTTT; CDR3: CATSRDARGNQPQHF
J: TRBJ1-2; size: once; V: TRBV5-5; D: NA; DNA: TGTGCCAGCACCGCCGCGGGGGGCGCCTATGGCTACACCTTC; CDR3: CASTAAGGAYGYTF
J: TRBJ2-3; size: once; V: TRBV9; D: NA; DNA: TGTGCCAGCAGCCCCTTCGGGAGAAACACAGATACGCAGTATTTT; CDR3: CASSPFGRNTDTQYF
J: TRBJ1-1; size: NA; V: TRBV7-9; D: NA; DNA: TGTGCCAGCAGCTCCAGGGATTTGAACACTGAAGCTTTCTTT; CDR3: CASSSRDLNTEAFF
J: TRBJ1-6; size: NA; V: TRBV6-5; D: NA; DNA: TGTGCCAGCAGTTACCGATCGGTCTATAATTCACCCCTCCACTTT; CDR3: CASSYRSVYNSPLHF
J: TRBJ1-1; size: NA; V: TRBV30; D: NA; DNA: TGTGCCTGGAAGGTACGGGACAAAGCGAGTGAAGCTTTCTTT; CDR3: CAWKVRDKASEAFF
J: TRBJ1-2; size: NA; V: TRBV9; D: TRBD1; DNA: TGTGCCAGCAGCGCGACAGGGAGAGGGAACTATGGCTACACCTTC; CDR3: CASSATGRGNYGYTF
J: TRBJ2-1; size: once; V: TRBV7-2; D: NA; DNA: TGTGCCAGCAGCCCCGCCGGGACCTACAATGAGCAGTTCTTC; CDR3: CASSPAGTYNEQFF
J: TRBJ2-5; size: NA; V: TRBV20-1; D: NA; DNA: TGCAGTGCTGTAGTCCAAGAGACCCAGTACTTC; CDR3: CSAVVQETQYF
J: TRBJ1-5; size: NA; V: TRBV19; D: TRBD1; DNA: TGTGCCAGTAGCCGACAGGGCGGGAACCCTAATCAGCCCCAGCATTTT; CDR3: CASSRQGGNPNQPQHF
J: TRBJ1-3; size: NA; V: TRBV7-6; D: NA; DNA: TGTGCCAGCAGCTTATTCAGGAACCCTGGAAACACCATATATTTT; CDR3: CASSLFRNPGNTIYF
J: TRBJ2-1; size: few; V: TRBV5-1; D: TRBD2; DNA: TGCGCCAGCAGCTTGGGATTCGGTAGCGGGAGGGGTGTTGAGCAGTTCTTC; CDR3: CASSLGFGSGRGVEQFF
J: TRBJ2-1; size: NA; V: TRBV14; D: NA; DNA: TGTGCCAGCAGCCTTAAAGGGAGGACTGTATACAATGAGCAGTTCTTC; CDR3: CASSLKGRTVYNEQFF
J: TRBJ1-2; size: NA; V: TRBV7-2; D: NA; DNA: TGTGCCAGCAGGTTTGGGGCAGGGGAAGGCTACACCTTC; CDR3: CASRFGAGEGYTF
J: TRBJ1-3; size: few; V: TRBV10-3; D: NA; DNA: TGTGCCATCAAACAGGGACCATCGAACACCATATATTTT; CDR3: CAIKQGPSNTIYF
J: TRBJ2-1; size: NA; V: TRBV11-1; D: NA; DNA: TGTGCCAGCAGCCCGGACAAGATCTACAATGAGCAGTTCTTC; CDR3: CASSPDKIYNEQFF
J: TRBJ1-2; size: NA; V: TRBV4-1; D: NA; DNA: TGCGCCAGCAGCCAAGGTAACCAGGGGCTTGGCTACACCTTC; CDR3: CASSQGNQGLGYTF
J: TRBJ2-3; size: NA; V: TRBV29-1; D: NA; DNA: TGCAGCGTACGACAGAGGTTAGCAGATACGCAGTATTTT; CDR3: CSVRQRLADTQYF
J: TRBJ1-3; size: NA; V: TRBV5-6; D: TRBD1; DNA: TGTGCCAGCAGCTTGGGGGCAGGGGGGAACACCATATATTTT; CDR3: CASSLGAGGNTIYF
J: TRBJ1-1; size: NA; V: TRBV18; D: NA; DNA: TGTGCCAGCTCACCAGGAGGAGACACTGAAGCTTTCTTT; CDR3: CASSPGGDTEAFF
J: TRBJ2-7; size: NA; V: TRBV6-5; D: TRBD2; DNA: TGTGCCAGCAGCAAGGACGGGAGGTCCTACGAGCAGTACTTC; CDR3: CASSKDGRSYEQYF
J: TRBJ2-7; size: many; V: TRBV9; D: NA; DNA: TGTGCCAGCAGCGTAGGACACGATTACGAGCAGTACTTC; CDR3: CASSVGHDYEQYF
J: TRBJ2-7; size: NA; V: TRBV6-6; D: TRBD1; DNA: TGTGCCAGCAGCGACCCCGGGACAGGGCTCTACGAGCAGTACTTC; CDR3: CASSDPGTGLYEQYF
J: TRBJ2-5; size: NA; V: TRBV6-6; D: TRBD2; DNA: TGTGCCAGCAGACAAGCGGGAGAAGGAGAGACCCAGTACTTC; CDR3: CASRQAGEGETQYF
J: TRBJ2-3; size: NA; V: TRBV6-4; D: NA; DNA: TGTGCCAGCAGTTCCGAGGGAACCCCCCCAGATACGCAGTATTTT; CDR3: CASSSEGTPPDTQYF
J: TRBJ2-7; size: NA; V: TRBV10-1; D: NA; DNA: TGCGCCAGCAGCGGCCAATCCACAAGGGGAGGCTCGCCACCCTACGAGCAGTACTTC; CDR3: CASSGQSTRGGSPPYEQYF
J: TRBJ1-5; size: NA; V: TRBV7-2; D: NA; DNA: TGTGCCAGCAGCTTAGATGGTCTAGGCAAGCGAAATCAGCCCCAGCATTTT; CDR3: CASSLDGLGKRNQPQHF
J: TRBJ1-1; size: NA; V: TRBV6-5; D: TRBD1; DNA: TGTGCCAGCAGTTTACAGGGGGGCGTTGAAGCTTTCTTT; CDR3: CASSLQGGVEAFF
J: TRBJ2-7; size: NA; V: TRBV27; D: TRBD2; DNA: TGTGCCAGCATTCCAATGGGACTAGCGGGTCCCAGCTCCTACGAGCAGTACTTC; CDR3: CASIPMGLAGPSSYEQYF
J: TRBJ1-2; size: few; V: TRBV10-2; D: NA; DNA: TGCGCCAGCAGTGAGACGGACAACACTGGCTACACCTTC; CDR3: CASSETDNTGYTF
J: TRBJ2-1; size: NA; V: TRBV20-1; D: TRBD2; DNA: TGCAGTGCTAGTGGGACTAGCGGGACATACAATGAGCAGTTCTTC; CDR3: CSASGTSGTYNEQFF
J: TRBJ2-1; size: NA; V: TRBV2; D: NA; DNA: TGTGCCAGCTCAGGGCCTACACTTTGGGAGCAGTTCTTC; CDR3: CASSGPTLWEQFF
J: TRBJ1-1; size: NA; V: TRBV5-6; D: NA; DNA: TGTGCCAGCAGCCCAGCGCCGACGGGGAACACTGAAGCTTTCTTT; CDR3: CASSPAPTGNTEAFF
J: TRBJ2-2; size: NA; V: TRBV30; D: NA; DNA: TGTGCAGCGAGGTGGCAGACCCCCGCCGGGGAGCTGTTTTTT; CDR3: CAARWQTPAGELFF
J: TRBJ1-2; size: NA; V: TRBV5-5; D: TRBD1; DNA: TGTGCCAGCACGAGATTACCGGGACAGGGGACCTATGGCTACACCTTC; CDR3: CASTRLPGQGTYGYTF
J: TRBJ2-7; size: NA; V: TRBV18; D: TRBD2; DNA: TGTGCCAGCTCAACGGGACTAGAGCCCTACGAGCAGTACTTC; CDR3: CASSTGLEPYEQYF
J: TRBJ1-5; size: NA; V: TRBV6-5; D: NA; DNA: TGTGCCAGCAGGGCTACAGGGAATCAGCCCCAGCATTTT; CDR3: CASRATGNQPQHF
J: TRBJ2-1; size: NA; V: TRBV28; D: NA; DNA: TGTGCCAGCACCGGGGCGGGACCCTCCTACAATGAGCAGTTCTTC; CDR3: CASTGAGPSYNEQFF
J: TRBJ1-2; size: NA; V: TRBV19; D: TRBD1; DNA: TGTGCCAGTAGGAATACAGGGGGGTCCGTCTATGGCTACACCTTC; CDR3: CASRNTGGSVYGYTF
J: TRBJ2-1; size: NA; V: TRBV29-1; D: NA; DNA: TGCAGCGTTGATCGGCTAGCCCGCCTTAGTCACAATGAGCAGTTCTTC; CDR3: CSVDRLARLSHNEQFF
J: TRBJ1-1; size: NA; V: TRBV11-2; D: NA; DNA: TGTGCCAGCAGCTTAGCAGGGCGGGAAGCTTTCTTT; CDR3: CASSLAGREAFF
J: TRBJ2-7; size: NA; V: TRBV11-3; D: TRBD2; DNA: TGTGCCAGCAGCTACGGGTCGAGGCTAGCGGGAGAAGAGCAGTACTTC; CDR3: CASSYGSRLAGEEQYF
J: TRBJ2-7; size: NA; V: TRBV7-9; D: NA; DNA: TGTGCCAGCAGCCCCGTTCGGGAGCAGTACTTC; CDR3: CASSPVREQYF
J: TRBJ2-2; size: NA; V: TRBV5-1; D: NA; DNA: TGCGCCAGCAGCTTGGACAGTTTGAATACCGGGGAGCTGTTTTTT; CDR3: CASSLDSLNTGELFF
J: TRBJ1-2; size: NA; V: TRBV11-2; D: TRBD1; DNA: TGTGCCAGCAGCCCGCGACAAGGGGGACAGGGGAGTTATGGCTACACCTTC; CDR3: CASSPRQGGQGSYGYTF